One T cell receptor beta chain is described in this entry. Its antigen is undetermined. Trimming left V 8 bases short and J 4 bases short, with 20 bases between. The CDR3 has 16 residues. Germline CDR1 MDHEN, CDR2 SYDVKM. This specimen belongs to a study of OX40 agonist ivuxolimab in advanced cancers. General observations from the study: CD4+ and CD8+ T cells in blood underwent clonal expansion by week 6 at 0.1 to 3.0 mg/kg.

Libraries were prepared by immunoSEQ multiplex PCR; TCRdb keeps only in-frame clonotypes and omits some of them. The profile shows around 62,000 clones, 75% to 85% of them singletons. The material sequenced was CD4+ or CD8+ T cells sorted from blood, taken in a trial of the OX40 agonist ivuxolimab. The origin of this receptor is an adult with an advanced solid tumor such as melanoma, head and neck, liver or kidney cancer. The V and J genes are TRBV28 and TRBJ1-4; a possible D gene is TRBD1 (5 bases). The chain's CDR3 is CASGRVSGDFNEKLFF. The DNA for the CDR3 is TGTGCCAGCGGACGGGTTTCGGGGGACTTTAATGAAAAACTGTTTTTT.